The next 2 T cell receptor beta chains were all read from a single sample in a study of tumor-infiltrating lymphocytes in localized non-small cell lung cancer. Clones were sequenced by immunoSEQ multiplex PCR, and TCRdb holds only the in-frame ones, with some missing. The repertoire holds about 16,000 clones, more than 40% seen once, with around 17% in the top ten. Sequences were obtained from lung tumor tissue. The receptor set was obtained from a human donor with non-small cell lung cancer.

As for this clone: The sample contains more than one DNA sequence encoding this CDR3. The genes are TRBV9 and TRBJ1-2; 9 nucleotides line up with TRBD1. CDR1 is SGDLS, CDR2 YYNGEE, per germline. The CDR3 loop spans 14 amino acids. V lost 3 bases and J lost 3; bases outside the gene matches: 3. CDR3 coding DNA: TGTGCCAGCAGCGCGGGACAGGGTGACTATGGCTACACCTTC. It is translated as CASSAGQGDYGYTF.

This clone counts as medium-sized (0.01 to 0.1%). This sequence joins TRBV4-2 and TRBJ1-1; D may be TRBD1 (5 bases). Germline CDR1 and CDR2: LGHNA and YNFKEQ. The CDR3 runs 12 residues. V lost 3 bases and J lost 11, with 13 bases in between. The CDR3 loop reads CASSQMGTGAFF. DNA for the CDR3: TGTGCCAGCAGCCAGATGGGGACTGGGGCTTTCTTT.